This TCR beta chain was found in a study of T cell responses to AZD1222 COVID-19 vaccine. Only in-frame clones appear in the TCRdb table, and some are missing; sequencing was by immunoSEQ multiplex PCR. The table includes around 180,000 clones, over 75% detected once. The V gene's germline CDR1 is MNHEY and CDR2 SMNVEV (reference sequence). V dropped 4 bases and J dropped 6 bases, with 11 bases sitting between them. The CDR3 loop spans 13 amino acids. The gene calls are TRBV27 and TRBJ2-3; perhaps TRBD1 as D (5 bases). This receptor was identified in an adult in good health. The sequences come from peripheral blood, collected on day 0 of AZD1222 vaccination. CDR3 sequence reads: CASSSRAADTQYF. CDR3 in DNA: TGTGCCAGCAGTTCCAGGGCTGCGGATACGCAGTATTTT.